One sample yielded the 9 T cell receptor beta chains listed below, sequenced in a study of identical twins (dated by TCRdb to 2015 to 2016). Library prep was done by 5' RACE. Sequenced on an Illumina HiSeq 2000. TCRdb itself trimmed the public reads at Q25 with fastp, ran MiXCR and retained productive beta chains. Entries are consolidated by CDR3 protein sequence, retaining the most common genes and DNA. This sample gives under 500,000 distinct CDR3 sequences in total; roughly an eighth of them show up just once. In total, the top ten clones hold about 1% of the sample. The data were also submitted as part of a second study, on yellow fever vaccine responses in identical twins.

Material: CD4+ T cells sorted from blood. These receptors were collected from a young woman in good health.

J is TRBJ2-2 and V is TRBV20-1; 9 bases are shared with TRBD2. The ends lost 6 bases at V and 4 bases at J; junction bases unmatched: 12. This CDR3 is 16 amino acids long. Germline V gene data show CDR1 as DFQATT and CDR2 as SNEGSKA (reference sequence). This CDR3 reads CSARTPGTSITGELFF. The CDR3 region has the DNA TGCAGTGCCAGAACGCCCGGGACTAGCATCACCGGGGAGCTGTTTTTT.

The chain couples TRBV6-2 or TRBV6-3 to TRBJ2-7, with D hard to call. The germline V and J ends were trimmed by 4 bases and 5 bases, with 9 bases remaining between them. The CDR3 loop spans 12 amino acids. The V gene's germline CDR1 is MNHEY and CDR2 SVGEGT. CDR3 bases: TGTGCCAGCAGTTCAATTGGGAACGAGCAGTACTTC. The encoded protein is CASSSIGNEQYF.

This clonotype was counted a few times. The rearrangement uses TRBV28 and TRBJ2-3; D uncertain. From germline, CDR1 is MDHEN and CDR2 SYDVKM. Trimming took 3 bases from V and 4 from J, leaving 8 bases between them. There are 13 residues in the CDR3. This CDR3 is CASSFRAPDTQYF. The DNA of the CDR3 is TGTGCCAGCAGTTTTAGGGCCCCAGATACGCAGTATTTT.

This chain joins TRBV15 and TRBJ2-5; 10 bases line up with TRBD1. Germline-derived CDR1 and CDR2 are LNHNV and YYDKDF (reference sequence). With 4 bases clipped from V and 10 bases from J, the junction kept 6 bases outside the gene matches. The CDR3 is 13 residues long. CDR3 residues: CATSKDRGFGQYF. The CDR3 DNA is TGTGCCACCAGCAAGGACAGGGGGTTTGGCCAGTACTTC.

A few counts support this clonotype. The gene calls are TRBV4-1 and TRBJ1-1; unclear D gene. Germline CDR1 reads MGHRA; CDR2 reads YSYEKL. V lost 1 base and J 4 bases, leaving 13 bases between the germline ends. The length of the CDR3 is 15 residues. CDR3 loop: CASSQVYGEPTEAFF. For the CDR3, the DNA is TGCGCCAGCAGCCAAGTCTACGGGGAGCCCACTGAAGCTTTCTTT.

This clonotype was observed a handful of times. The gene calls are TRBV18 and TRBJ2-1; D is ambiguous. Deletions cut 3 bases from V and 5 bases from J, with 8 bases between. Looked up from germline, CDR1 is KGHSH and CDR2 is LQKENI. The CDR3 covers 13 residues. The CDR3 sequence: CASSPPKHNEQFF. CDR3 coding DNA: TGTGCCAGCTCACCCCCTAAACACAATGAGCAGTTCTTC.

The V gene is TRBV7-2, the J gene TRBJ2-7; D is unclear. The germline V and J ends were trimmed by 1 base and 4 bases, with 8 bases remaining between them. The CDR3 runs to 13 residues. The germline gives CDR1 SGHTA, CDR2 FQGNSA. CDR3 DNA sequence: TGTGCCAGCAGCTTAGAAGGCTGGTACGAGCAGTACTTC. Translation: CASSLEGWYEQYF.

This clonotype was counted only a few times. V is TRBV3-1 and J is TRBJ1-2; 9 bases agree with TRBD1. Germline trimming cut 3 bases from V and 8 bases from J; bases unmatched to any gene: 4. Germline V CDR1 and CDR2: LGHDT, YNNKEL (reference sequence). The CDR3 length is 13 residues. This CDR3 is CASSQRTGDGYTF. For the CDR3, the DNA is TGTGCCAGCAGCCAGAGGACAGGGGACGGCTACACCTTC.

The chain employs TRBV28 and TRBJ1-5, with D possibly being TRBD1 (6 bases). CDR1 is MDHEN, CDR2 SYDVKM, per germline. There are 13 residues in the CDR3. V lost 8 bases, J lost 1 base, and 9 bases lay in between. The CDR3 reads CASHGGSNQPQHF. CDR3 in DNA: TGTGCCAGCCACGGGGGCAGCAATCAGCCCCAGCATTTT.